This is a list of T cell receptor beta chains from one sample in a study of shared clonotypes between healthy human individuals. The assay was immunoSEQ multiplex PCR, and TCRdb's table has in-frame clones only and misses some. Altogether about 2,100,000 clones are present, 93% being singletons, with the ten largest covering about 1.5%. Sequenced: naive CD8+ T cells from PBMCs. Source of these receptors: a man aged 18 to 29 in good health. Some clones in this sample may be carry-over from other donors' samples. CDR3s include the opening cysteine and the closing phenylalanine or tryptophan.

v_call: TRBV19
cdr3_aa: CASTGEKQFF

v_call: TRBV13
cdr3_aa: CASSLGLAGGAYEQYF

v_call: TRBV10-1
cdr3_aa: CASSEWTGPYEQYF

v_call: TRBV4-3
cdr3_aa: CASSQELQGIYGYTF

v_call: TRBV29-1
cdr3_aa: CSWRTDDPILDTQYF

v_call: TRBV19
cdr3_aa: CASSIRGGEQYF

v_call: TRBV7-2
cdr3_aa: CASSSLGTSGDIQYF

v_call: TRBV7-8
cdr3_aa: CASSHRDRGNEQFF

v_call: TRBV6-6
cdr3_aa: CASSPLAKQFF

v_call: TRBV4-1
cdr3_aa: CASSQALTSGREQYF

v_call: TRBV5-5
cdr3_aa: CASSLEGYKAGELFF

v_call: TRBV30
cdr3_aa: CAYPGVTGELFF

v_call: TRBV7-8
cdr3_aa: CASSLGGNLGAFF

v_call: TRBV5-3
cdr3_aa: CARSGLISGRPWGEQFF

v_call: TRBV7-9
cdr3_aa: CASSLFPTGGQQEQFF

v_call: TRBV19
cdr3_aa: CASSIVAATTGELFF

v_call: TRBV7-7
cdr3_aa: CASSLGTGPNEQFF

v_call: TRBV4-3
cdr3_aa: CASSQDPGIRVTGELFF

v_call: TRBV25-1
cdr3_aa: CASSITGGFSGELFF

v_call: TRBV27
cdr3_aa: CASSLFAGPPHNEQFF

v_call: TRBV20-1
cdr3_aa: CSALNTGELFF

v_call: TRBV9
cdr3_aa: CASSAGSEQFF

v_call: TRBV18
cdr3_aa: CASSPSGPGLAGEQYF

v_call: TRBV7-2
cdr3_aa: CASSLGQSLNNEQFF

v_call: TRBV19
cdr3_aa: CASSIGTGPYEQYF

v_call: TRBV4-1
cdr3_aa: CASSSGTGSSYEQYF

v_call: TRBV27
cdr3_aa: CASSVAGTGHYEQYF

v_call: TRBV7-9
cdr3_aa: CASSRGTAKNHNEQFF

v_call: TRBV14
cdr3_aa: CASSQNRWERSYEQYF

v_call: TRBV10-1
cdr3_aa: CASSESSSSYEQYF

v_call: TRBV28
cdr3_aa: CATIDPGPNQPQHF

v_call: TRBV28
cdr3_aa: CASSLAGEADTQYF

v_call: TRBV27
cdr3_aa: CASSVYRDSYGYTF

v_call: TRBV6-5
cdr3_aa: CATRGYYGYTF

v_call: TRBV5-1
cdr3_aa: CASSLARTSGTNEQFF

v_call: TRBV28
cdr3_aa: CASSLGLRETQYF

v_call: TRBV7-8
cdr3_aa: CASSLWGSYEQYF

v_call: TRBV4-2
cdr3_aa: CASSPGGTSVAYEQYF

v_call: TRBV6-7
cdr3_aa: CASRKGPSSEKLFF

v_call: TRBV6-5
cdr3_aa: CASSYLARGGETQYF

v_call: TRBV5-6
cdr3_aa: CASSFRGAYNEQFF

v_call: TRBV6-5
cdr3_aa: CASSYKGPGETQYF

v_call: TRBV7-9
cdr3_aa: CASSLTTSGRQETQYF

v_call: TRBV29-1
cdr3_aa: CSVEIAFYHGQGYTEAFF

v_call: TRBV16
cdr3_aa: CASSLGYEQYF

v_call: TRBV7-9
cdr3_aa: CASSDGAGLAPADTQYF

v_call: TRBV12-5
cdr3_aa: CASGRRGSTDTQYF

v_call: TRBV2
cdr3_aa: CASSVGLASLYEQYF

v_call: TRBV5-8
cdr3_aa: CASSLALYGSSYNEQFF

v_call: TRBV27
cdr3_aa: CASSTTGGNQPQHF

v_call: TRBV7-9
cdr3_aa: CASSSGLAAGEQYF

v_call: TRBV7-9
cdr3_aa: CASSLVQQGADYGYTF

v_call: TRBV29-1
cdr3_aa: CVVFTIQENEQFF

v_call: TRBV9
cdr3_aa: CASSVAPQTRLGSYNEQFF

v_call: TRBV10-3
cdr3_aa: CAMAERETLLYEQYF

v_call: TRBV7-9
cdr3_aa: CASSKGQRRSTGELFF

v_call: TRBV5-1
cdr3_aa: CASRTRAPSDTQYF

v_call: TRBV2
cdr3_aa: CAGGWGTERETQYF

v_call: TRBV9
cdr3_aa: CASSVDGGRGGELFF

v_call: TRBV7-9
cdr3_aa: CASSGLRDRGNTGELFF